This T cell receptor beta chain stems from a study of T cells in Graves' hyperthyroidism and ophthalmopathy. It was RNA transcripts that yielded the amplified TCR beta CDR3 regions. With the HTBI primer set, the TCR CDR3 went through a first round of RT-PCR. One entry per CDR3 protein results from TCRdb running MiXCR on the multiplex PCR reads. Altogether about 420,000 distinct CDR3 sequences are present, 12% to 15% being singletons, with the ten largest covering 5% to 6.5%. The receptor was isolated from a woman between 18 and 29 years old with Graves' hyperthyroidism. Sequencing was performed on blood.

In nucleotides, the CDR3 is TGTGCCATCAGTGAAAACAGTGAAAACTATGGCTACACCTTC. Protein product: CAISENSENYGYTF. The chain joins TRBV10-3 to TRBJ1-2, with D hard to call. In germline, CDR1 is ENHRY, CDR2 SYGVKD. CDR3 size: 14 residues. Trimming took 3 bases from V and 2 from J, leaving 10 bases between them.